The source of this T cell receptor beta chain is a study of blood T cell repertoires in COVID-19. The CDR3 extends over 15 amino acids. The V gene's germline CDR1 is KGHSH and CDR2 LQKENI. The V gene end was trimmed by 3 bases and the J gene end by 13 bases; junction bases not matched to a gene: 13. Data came from immunoSEQ multiplex PCR; TCRdb stores just in-frame clones and leaves some out. Counted here are around 70,000 clones, approximately 80% occurring once; the ten biggest clones make up roughly a sixth. The sample consisted of peripheral blood. The genes are TRBV18 and TRBJ2-2; 8 bases map to TRBD2. The receptor comes from a human donor in a cohort sampled during active COVID-19. The CDR3 is CASSPLTSEREMLFF. DNA of the CDR3: TGTGCCAGCTCACCTCTGACTAGCGAGCGCGAGATGCTGTTTTTT.